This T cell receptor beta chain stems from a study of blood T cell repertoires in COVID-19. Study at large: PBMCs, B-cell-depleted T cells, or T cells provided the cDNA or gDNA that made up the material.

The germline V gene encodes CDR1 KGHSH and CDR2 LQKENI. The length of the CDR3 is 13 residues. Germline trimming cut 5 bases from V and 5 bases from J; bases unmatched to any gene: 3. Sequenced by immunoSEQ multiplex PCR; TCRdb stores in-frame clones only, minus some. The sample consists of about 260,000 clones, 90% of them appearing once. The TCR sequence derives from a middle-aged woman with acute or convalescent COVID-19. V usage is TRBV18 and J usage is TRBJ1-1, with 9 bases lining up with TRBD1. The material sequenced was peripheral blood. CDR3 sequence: CASSLGQGTEAFF. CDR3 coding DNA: TGTGCCAGCTCATTGGGACAGGGAACTGAAGCTTTCTTT.